This entry is about one T cell receptor beta chain. Trimming cost V 3 bases and J 0 bases, with 13 bases left between them. Germline CDR1 is LNHNV and CDR2 is YYDKDF (reference sequence). The CDR3 sequence is 16 residues long. The source of the sample is a study of cytotoxic CD8 clonotypes in ibrutinib-treated CLL. Some clones are missing from TCRdb's copy, which holds only in-frame ones; the method was immunoSEQ multiplex PCR. The sample includes about 300,000 clones, less than 85% seen only once; the top ten take 5.6%. This receptor was taken from a human donor with chronic lymphocytic leukemia. The chain uses TRBV15 and TRBJ2-3; D not certain. The sequencing used PBMCs, collected at disease progression, from a patient treated with ibrutinib. CDR3 nucleotides: TGTGCCACCAGCAGGGCTGGGTCCCCTAGCACAGATACGCAGTATTTT. This translates into CATSRAGSPSTDTQYF.